This TCR beta chain was recovered during a study of metastatic and nonmetastatic thyroid tumors. About the research overall: Repertoires from malignant and benign thyroid patients were compared across blood and tumor or nodule tissue. Study-wide results and limits: For both blood and tumor, malignant thyroid tumors reportedly showed significantly higher TCR beta diversity than benign nodules did.

All patients were untreated before thyroid surgery. The CDR3 is 12 residues long. V lost 6 bases to trimming and J lost 12 bases; unmatched junction nucleotides: 11. Germline V gene data show CDR1 as DFQATT and CDR2 as SNEGSKA (reference sequence). To note about this clone: Its specificity is not known.

In the original processing: What underpinned the distant-metastasis classifier for papillary thyroid cancer was the set of CDR3 differences across clinicopathological groups. TCRdb re-called clones from the PCR reads using MiXCR. The V and J calls were determined by TCRdb, not by the authors. The top ten hold around 9.6% of the sample, which has approximately 41,000 clones, around 28% seen once. The sequence was obtained from a male donor with papillary thyroid cancer or a benign thyroid nodule (not recorded which). Some clones in this sample may be carry-over from other donors' samples. This sequence joins TRBV20-1 and TRBJ2-5; 9 bases fit TRBD1. Sample: blood. The CDR3 DNA is TGCAGTGCAAAGACAGGACAGGGGTCCAAGTACTTC. Its translation is CSAKTGQGSKYF.